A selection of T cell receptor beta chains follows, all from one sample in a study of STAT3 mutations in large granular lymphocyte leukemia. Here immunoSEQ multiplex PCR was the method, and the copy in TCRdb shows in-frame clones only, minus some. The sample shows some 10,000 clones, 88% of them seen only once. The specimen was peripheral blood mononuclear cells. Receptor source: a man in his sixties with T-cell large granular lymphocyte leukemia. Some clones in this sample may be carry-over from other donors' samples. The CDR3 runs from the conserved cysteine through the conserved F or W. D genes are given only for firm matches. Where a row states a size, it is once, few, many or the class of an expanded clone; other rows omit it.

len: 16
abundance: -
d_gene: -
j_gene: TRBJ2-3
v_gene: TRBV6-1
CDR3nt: TGTGCCAGCAGTGAAGAGTCGGATTGGCGCACAGATACGCAGTATTTT
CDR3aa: CASSEESDWRTDTQYF

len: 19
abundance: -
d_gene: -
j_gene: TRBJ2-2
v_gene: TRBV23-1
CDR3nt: TGCGCCAGCAGTCAATCCCAAATCCCCCTAGCGATGAACACCGGGGAGCTGTTTTTT
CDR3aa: CASSQSQIPLAMNTGELFF

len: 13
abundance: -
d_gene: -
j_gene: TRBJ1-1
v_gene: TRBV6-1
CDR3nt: TGTGCCAGCAGTGAAGTTTGGCAGCCCGAAGCTTTCTTT
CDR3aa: CASSEVWQPEAFF

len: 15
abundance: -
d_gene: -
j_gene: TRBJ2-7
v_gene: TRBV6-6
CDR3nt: TGTGCCAGCAGTCCGACTGGGGGGTACCGCTACGAGCAGTACTTC
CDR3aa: CASSPTGGYRYEQYF

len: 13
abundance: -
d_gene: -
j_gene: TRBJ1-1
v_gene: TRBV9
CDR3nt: TGTGCCAGCAGCGTAGATGGCAACACTGAAGCTTTCTTT
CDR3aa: CASSVDGNTEAFF

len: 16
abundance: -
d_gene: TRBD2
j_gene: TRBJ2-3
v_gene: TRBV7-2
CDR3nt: TGTGCCAGCAGCTTAAGAGCGGGAGGGAGGGCAGATACGCAGTATTTT
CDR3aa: CASSLRAGGRADTQYF

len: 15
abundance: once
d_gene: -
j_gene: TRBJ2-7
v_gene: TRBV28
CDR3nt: TGTGCCAGCAGTCCCCTCTACGGCCGAAACTACGAGCAGTACTTC
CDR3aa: CASSPLYGRNYEQYF

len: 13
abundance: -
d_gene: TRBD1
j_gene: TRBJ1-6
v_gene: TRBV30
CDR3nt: TGTGCCTCCACCGGGACAGGGAGCTCACCCCTCCACTTT
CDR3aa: CASTGTGSSPLHF

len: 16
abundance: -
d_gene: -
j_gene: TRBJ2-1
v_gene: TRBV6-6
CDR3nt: TGTGCCAGCAGCTCAGCTGCTGGGTACCGAGACAATGAGCAGTTCTTC
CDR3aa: CASSSAAGYRDNEQFF

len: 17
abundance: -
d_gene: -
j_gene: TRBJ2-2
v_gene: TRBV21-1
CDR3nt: TGTGCCAGCAGCACGCTAACGGACAGGGAGGTGACCGGGGAGCTGTTTTTT
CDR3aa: CASSTLTDREVTGELFF

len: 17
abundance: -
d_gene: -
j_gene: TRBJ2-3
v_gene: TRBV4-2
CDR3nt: TGTGCCAGCAGCCAGGGGGCGTGGGAAACCCACCAAGATACGCAGTATTTT
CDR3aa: CASSQGAWETHQDTQYF

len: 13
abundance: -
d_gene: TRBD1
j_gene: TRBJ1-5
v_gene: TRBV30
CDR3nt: TGTGCCTGGAGAGGAGGACAGGGGAGGCCCCAGCATTTT
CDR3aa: CAWRGGQGRPQHF

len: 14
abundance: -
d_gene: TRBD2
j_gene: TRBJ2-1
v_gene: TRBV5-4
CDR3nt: TGTGCCAGCAGCGCGGGACTAGACTACAATGAGCAGTTCTTC
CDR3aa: CASSAGLDYNEQFF

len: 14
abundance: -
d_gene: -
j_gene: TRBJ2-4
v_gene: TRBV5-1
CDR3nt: TGCGCCAGCAGCGATACGGCCGGGAAAAACATTCAGTACTTC
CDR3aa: CASSDTAGKNIQYF

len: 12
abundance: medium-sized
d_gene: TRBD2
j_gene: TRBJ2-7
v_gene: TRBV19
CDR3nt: TGTGCCAGTAGGGGAGGGAAATACGAGCAGTACTTC
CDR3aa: CASRGGKYEQYF

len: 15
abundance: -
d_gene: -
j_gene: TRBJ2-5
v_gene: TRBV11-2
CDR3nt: TGTGCCAGCAGCCCGTACAGCTCCCCTAAAGAGACCCAGTACTTC
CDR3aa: CASSPYSSPKETQYF

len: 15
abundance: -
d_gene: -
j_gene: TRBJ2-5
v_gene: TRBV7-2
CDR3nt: TGTGCCAGCAGCTTGTACCATGACTATCAAGAGACCCAGTACTTC
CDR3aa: CASSLYHDYQETQYF

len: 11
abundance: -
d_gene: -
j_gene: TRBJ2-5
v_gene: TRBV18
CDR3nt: TGTGCCAGCTCACCCCAAGAGACCCAGTACTTC
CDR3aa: CASSPQETQYF

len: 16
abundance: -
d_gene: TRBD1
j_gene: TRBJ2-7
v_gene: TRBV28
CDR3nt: TGTGCCAGCAGCCTCCCAGGGACAGGGGGCAAGAGCGAGCAGTACTTC
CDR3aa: CASSLPGTGGKSEQYF

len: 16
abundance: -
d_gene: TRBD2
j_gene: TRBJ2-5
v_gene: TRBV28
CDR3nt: TGTGCCAGCAGCCTGACTAGCGGGAGGGCCGCCGAGACCCAGTACTTC
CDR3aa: CASSLTSGRAAETQYF

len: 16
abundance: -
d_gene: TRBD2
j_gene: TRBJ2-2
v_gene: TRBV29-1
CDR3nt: TGCAGCGTGGGACTAGCGGGAGGGACGAACACCGGGGAGCTGTTTTTT
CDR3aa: CSVGLAGGTNTGELFF

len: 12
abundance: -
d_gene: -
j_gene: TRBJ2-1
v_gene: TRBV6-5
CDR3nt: TGTGCCAGCATTACAGAAAACAATGAGCAGTTCTTC
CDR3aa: CASITENNEQFF

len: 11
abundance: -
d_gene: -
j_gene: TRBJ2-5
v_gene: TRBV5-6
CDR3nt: TGTGCCAGCAGCTTTGGGTTGTCCCAGTACTTC
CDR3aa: CASSFGLSQYF

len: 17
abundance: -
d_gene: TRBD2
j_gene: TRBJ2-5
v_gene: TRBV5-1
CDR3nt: TGCGCCAGCAGACTGGGACTAGCGGGGGAGGTAGGAGAGACCCAGTACTTC
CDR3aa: CASRLGLAGEVGETQYF

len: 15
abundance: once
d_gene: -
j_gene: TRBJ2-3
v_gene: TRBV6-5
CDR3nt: TGTGCCAGCAGTTACTCGGGCAGTCGCACAGATACGCAGTATTTT
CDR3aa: CASSYSGSRTDTQYF

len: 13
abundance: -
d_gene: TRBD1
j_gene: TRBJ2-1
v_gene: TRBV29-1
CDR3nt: TGCAGCGTTGTGGGACAGACAATCAATGAGCAGTTCTTC
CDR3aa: CSVVGQTINEQFF

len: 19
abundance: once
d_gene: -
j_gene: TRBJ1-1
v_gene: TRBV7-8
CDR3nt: TGTGCCAGCAGCTTAGGTTTACGGGGAGCAAGAGGCGATACGCGGGGAGCTTTCTTT
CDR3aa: CASSLGLRGARGDTRGAFF

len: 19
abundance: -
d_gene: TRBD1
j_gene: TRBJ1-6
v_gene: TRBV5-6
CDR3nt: TGTGCCAGCAGCCCCCGGTTCGACCCCGGGACAGGGGCGAATTCACCCCTCCACTTT
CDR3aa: CASSPRFDPGTGANSPLHF

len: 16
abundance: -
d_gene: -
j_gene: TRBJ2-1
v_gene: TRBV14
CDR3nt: TGTGCCAGCAGTCTTTCCCTAGCGCCCCCCTACAATGAGCAGTTCTTC
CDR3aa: CASSLSLAPPYNEQFF

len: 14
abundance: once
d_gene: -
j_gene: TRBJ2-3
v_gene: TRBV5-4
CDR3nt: TGTGCCAGCAGCGAGGGGTCCTACGCAGATACGCAGTATTTT
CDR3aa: CASSEGSYADTQYF

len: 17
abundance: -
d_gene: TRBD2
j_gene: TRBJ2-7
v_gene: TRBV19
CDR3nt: TGTGCCAGTAGACCGCGTCCCGGGACTAGCGACTCCTACGAGCAGTACTTC
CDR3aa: CASRPRPGTSDSYEQYF

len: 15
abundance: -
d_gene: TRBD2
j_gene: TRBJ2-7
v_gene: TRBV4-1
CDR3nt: TGCGCCAGCAGCCAAATCTCCGGGAGGGTATACGAGCAGTACTTC
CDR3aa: CASSQISGRVYEQYF

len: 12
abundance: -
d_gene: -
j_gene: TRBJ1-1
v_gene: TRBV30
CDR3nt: TGTGCCTGGAGTACCACGCGGGGAGGAGCTTTCTTT
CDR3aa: CAWSTTRGGAFF

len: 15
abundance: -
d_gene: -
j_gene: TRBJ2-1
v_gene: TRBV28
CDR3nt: TGTGCCAGCAGCCCCCCGGGGAGCTCCTACAATGAGCAGTTCTTC
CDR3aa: CASSPPGSSYNEQFF

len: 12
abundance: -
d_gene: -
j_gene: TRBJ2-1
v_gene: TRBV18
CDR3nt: TGTGCCAGCTCACCACTCGGGGATGAGCAGTTCTTC
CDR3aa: CASSPLGDEQFF

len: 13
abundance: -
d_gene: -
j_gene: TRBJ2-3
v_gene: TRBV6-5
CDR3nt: TGTGCCAGCAGTTCTGATAGGGGGGCCACGCAGTATTTT
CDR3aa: CASSSDRGATQYF

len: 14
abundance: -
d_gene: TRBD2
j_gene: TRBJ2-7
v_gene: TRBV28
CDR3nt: TGTGCCAGCAGTTTATGGCGGGAGCTGGACGAGCAGTACTTC
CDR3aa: CASSLWRELDEQYF

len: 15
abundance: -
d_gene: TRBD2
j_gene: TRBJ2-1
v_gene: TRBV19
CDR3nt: TGTGCCAGTAGTATACGACTAGCGGGAACCAATGAGCAGTTCTTC
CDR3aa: CASSIRLAGTNEQFF

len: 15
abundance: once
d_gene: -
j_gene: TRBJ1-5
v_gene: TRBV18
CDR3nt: TGTGCCAGCTCACCACGAGGCCTTAGCAATCAGCCCCAGCATTTT
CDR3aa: CASSPRGLSNQPQHF

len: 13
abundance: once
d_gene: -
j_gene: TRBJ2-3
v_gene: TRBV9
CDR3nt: TGTGCCAGCAGCGGGGGAGAGGGGGATACGCAGTATTTT
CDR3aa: CASSGGEGDTQYF